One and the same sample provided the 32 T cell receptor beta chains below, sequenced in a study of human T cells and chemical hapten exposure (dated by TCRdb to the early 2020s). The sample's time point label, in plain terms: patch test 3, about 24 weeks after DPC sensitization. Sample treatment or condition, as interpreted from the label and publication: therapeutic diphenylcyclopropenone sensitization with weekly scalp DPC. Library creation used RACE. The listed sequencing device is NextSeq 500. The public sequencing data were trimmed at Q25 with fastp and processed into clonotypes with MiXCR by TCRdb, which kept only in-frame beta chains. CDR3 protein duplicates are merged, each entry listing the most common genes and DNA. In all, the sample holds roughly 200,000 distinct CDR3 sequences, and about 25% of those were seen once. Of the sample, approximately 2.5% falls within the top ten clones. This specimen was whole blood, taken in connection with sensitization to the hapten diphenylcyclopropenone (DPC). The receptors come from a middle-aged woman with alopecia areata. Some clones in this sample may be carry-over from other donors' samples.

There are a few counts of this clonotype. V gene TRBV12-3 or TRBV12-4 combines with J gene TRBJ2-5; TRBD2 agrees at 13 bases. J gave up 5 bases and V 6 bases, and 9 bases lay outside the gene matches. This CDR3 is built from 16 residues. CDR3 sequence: CASRLGGLAGVETQYF. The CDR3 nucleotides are TGTGCCAGCAGACTGGGTGGACTAGCGGGAGTGGAGACCCAGTACTTC.

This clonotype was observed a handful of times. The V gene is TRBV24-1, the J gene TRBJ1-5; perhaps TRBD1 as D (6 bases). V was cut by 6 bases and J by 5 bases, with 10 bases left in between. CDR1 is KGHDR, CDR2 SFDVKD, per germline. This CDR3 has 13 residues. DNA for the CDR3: TGTGCCACCAGTCGGGGGCGAGATCAGCCCCAGCATTTT. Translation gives CATSRGRDQPQHF.

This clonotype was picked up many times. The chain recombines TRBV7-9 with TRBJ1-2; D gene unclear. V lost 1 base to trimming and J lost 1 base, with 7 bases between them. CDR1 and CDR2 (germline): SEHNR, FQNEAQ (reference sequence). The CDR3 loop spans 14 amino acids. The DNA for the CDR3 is TGTGCCAGCAGCTTAGATCTGGATAACTATGGCTACACCTTC. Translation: CASSLDLDNYGYTF.

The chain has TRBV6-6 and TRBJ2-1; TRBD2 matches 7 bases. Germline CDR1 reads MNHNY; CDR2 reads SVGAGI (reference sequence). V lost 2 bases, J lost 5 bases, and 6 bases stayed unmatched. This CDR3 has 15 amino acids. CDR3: CASSYGGTTHNEQFF. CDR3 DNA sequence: TGTGCCAGCAGTTACGGTGGGACTACCCACAATGAGCAGTTCTTC.

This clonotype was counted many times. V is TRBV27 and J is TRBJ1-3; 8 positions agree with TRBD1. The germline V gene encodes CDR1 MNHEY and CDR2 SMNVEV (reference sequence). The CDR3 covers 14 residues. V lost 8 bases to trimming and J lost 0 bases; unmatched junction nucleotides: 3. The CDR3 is CASQDRASGNTIYF. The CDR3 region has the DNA TGTGCCAGCCAGGACAGGGCCTCTGGAAACACCATATATTTT.

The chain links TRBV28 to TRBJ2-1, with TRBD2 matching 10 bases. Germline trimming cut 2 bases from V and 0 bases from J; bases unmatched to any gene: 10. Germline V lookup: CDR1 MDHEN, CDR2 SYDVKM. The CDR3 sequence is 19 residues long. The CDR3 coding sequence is TGTGCCAGCAGTTTAGGGCTAGCGGGAGCCTCGAGCTCCTACAATGAGCAGTTCTTC. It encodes CASSLGLAGASSSYNEQFF.

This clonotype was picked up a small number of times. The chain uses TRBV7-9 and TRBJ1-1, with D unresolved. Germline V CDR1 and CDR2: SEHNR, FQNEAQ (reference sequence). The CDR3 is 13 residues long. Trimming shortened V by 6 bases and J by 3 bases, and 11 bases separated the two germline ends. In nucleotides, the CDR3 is TGTGCCAGCAGAAAAAGTGCCGACACTGAAGCTTTCTTT. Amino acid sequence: CASRKSADTEAFF.

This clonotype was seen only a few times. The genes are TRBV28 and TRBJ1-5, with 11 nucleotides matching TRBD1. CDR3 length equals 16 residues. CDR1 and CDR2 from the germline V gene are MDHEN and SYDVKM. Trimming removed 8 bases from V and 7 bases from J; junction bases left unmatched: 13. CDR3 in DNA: TGTGCCAGCGGGTGGACCGGGACAGGGGGTGTCCAGCCCCAGCATTTT. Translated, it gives CASGWTGTGGVQPQHF.

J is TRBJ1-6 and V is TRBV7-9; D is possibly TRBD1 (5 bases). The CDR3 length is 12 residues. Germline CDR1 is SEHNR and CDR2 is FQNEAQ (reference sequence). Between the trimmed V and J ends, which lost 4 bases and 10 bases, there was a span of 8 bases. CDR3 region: CASSSGDSPLHF. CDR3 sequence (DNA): TGTGCCAGCAGCTCCGGGGACTCACCCCTCCACTTT.

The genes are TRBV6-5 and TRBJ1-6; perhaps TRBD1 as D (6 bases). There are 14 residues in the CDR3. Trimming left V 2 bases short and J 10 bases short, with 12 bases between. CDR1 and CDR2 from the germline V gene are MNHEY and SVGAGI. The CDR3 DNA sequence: TGTGCCAGCAGTTACAGGCAGGGGTGGTCACCCCTCCACTTT. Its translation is CASSYRQGWSPLHF.

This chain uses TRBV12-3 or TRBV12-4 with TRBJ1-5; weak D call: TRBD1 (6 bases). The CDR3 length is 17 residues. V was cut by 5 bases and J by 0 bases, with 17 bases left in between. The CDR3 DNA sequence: TGTGCCAGCAGTCGCGGGGGGGGGCCCTATAGCAATCAGCCCCAGCATTTT. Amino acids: CASSRGGGPYSNQPQHF.

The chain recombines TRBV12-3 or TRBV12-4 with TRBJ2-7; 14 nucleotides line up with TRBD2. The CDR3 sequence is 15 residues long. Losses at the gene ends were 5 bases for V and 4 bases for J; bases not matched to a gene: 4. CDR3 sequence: CASSLTSGRAYEQYF. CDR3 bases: TGTGCCAGCAGTCTGACTAGCGGGAGGGCATACGAGCAGTACTTC.

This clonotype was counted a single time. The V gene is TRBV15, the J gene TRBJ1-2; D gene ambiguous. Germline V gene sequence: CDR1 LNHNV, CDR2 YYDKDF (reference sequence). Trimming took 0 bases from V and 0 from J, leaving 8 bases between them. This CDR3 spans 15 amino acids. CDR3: CATSRDSAANYGYTF. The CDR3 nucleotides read TGTGCCACCAGCAGAGATTCGGCGGCTAACTATGGCTACACCTTC.

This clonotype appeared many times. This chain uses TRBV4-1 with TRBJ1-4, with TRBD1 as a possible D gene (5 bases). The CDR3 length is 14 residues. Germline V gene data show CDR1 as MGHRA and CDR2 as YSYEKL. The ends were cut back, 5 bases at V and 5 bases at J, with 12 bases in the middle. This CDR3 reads CASSSQVLNEKLFF. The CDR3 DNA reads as TGCGCCAGCAGCTCACAGGTCCTAAATGAAAAACTGTTTTTT.

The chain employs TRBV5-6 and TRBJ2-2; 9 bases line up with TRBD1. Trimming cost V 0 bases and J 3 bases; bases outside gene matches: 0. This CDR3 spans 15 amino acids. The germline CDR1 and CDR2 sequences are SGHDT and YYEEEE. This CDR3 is CASSLGDRDTGELFF. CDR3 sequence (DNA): TGTGCCAGCAGCTTGGGGGACAGGGACACCGGGGAGCTGTTTTTT.

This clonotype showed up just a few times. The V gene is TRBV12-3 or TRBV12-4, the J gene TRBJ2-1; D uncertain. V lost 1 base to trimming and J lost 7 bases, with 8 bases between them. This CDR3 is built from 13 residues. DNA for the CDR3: TGTGCCAGCAGTTTAGGAAGTGTAAATGAGCAGTTCTTC. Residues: CASSLGSVNEQFF.

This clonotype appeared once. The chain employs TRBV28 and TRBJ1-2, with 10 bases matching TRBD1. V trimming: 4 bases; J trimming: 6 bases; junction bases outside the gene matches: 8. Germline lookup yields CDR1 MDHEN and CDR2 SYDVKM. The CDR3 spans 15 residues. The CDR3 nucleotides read TGTGCCAGCAGTTCGGTGGGACAGGGGATTGATGGCTACACCTTC. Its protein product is CASSSVGQGIDGYTF.

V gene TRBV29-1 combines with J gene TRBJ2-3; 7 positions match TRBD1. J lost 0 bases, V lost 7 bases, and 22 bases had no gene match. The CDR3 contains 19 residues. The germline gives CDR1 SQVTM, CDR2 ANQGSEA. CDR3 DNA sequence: TGCAGCGCCAGAGGACAGGCCGAATGGGTGTCGTTAAGCACAGATACGCAGTATTTT. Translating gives CSARGQAEWVSLSTDTQYF.

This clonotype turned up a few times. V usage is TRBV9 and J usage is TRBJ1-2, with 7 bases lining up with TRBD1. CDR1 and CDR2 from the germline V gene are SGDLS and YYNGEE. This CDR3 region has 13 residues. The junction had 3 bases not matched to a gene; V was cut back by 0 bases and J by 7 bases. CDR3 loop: CASSVEAGGGYTF. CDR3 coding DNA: TGTGCCAGCAGCGTAGAGGCAGGGGGTGGCTACACCTTC.

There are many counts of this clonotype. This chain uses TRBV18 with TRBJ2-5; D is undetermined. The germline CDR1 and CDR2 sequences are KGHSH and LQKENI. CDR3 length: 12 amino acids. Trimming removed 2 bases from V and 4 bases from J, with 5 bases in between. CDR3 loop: CASSPGRETQYF. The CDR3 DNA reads TGTGCCAGCTCACCAGGACGAGAGACCCAGTACTTC.

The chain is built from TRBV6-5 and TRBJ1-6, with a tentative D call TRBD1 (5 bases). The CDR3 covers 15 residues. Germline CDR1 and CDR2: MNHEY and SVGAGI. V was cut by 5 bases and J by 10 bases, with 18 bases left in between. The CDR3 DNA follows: TGTGCCAGCAGTCCCCTCCGGGGGTTAGGGTCACCCCTCCACTTT. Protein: CASSPLRGLGSPLHF.

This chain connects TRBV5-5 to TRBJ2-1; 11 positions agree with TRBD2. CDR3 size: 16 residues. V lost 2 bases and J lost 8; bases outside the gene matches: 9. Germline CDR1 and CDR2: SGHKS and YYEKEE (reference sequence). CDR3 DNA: TGTGCCAGCAGCTTCCTAGCGGGAGGCGCCGTTTATGAGCAGTTCTTC. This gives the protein CASSFLAGGAVYEQFF.

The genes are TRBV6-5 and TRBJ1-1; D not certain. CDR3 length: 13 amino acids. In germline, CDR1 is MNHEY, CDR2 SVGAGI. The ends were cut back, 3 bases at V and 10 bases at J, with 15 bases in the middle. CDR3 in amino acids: CASSYEVGVRAFF. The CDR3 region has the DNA TGTGCCAGCAGTTATGAAGTTGGGGTGAGAGCTTTCTTT.

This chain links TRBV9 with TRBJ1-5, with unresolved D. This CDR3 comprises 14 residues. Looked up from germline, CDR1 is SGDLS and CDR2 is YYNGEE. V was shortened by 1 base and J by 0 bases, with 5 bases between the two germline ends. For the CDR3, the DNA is TGTGCCAGCAGCGTATCGGATAGCAATCAGCCCCAGCATTTT. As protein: CASSVSDSNQPQHF.

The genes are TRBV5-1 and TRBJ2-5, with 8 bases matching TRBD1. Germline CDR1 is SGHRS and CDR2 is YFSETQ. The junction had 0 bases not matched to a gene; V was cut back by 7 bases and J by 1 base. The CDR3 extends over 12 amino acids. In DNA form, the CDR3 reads TGCGCCAGCGGGACAGGCCAAGAGACCCAGTACTTC. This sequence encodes CASGTGQETQYF.

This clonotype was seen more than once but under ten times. The CDR3 protein is CASSPRSSGGADTQYF. The CDR3 DNA reads TGTGCCAGCAGCCCCCGCTCGAGCGGAGGCGCAGATACGCAGTATTTT. The chain recombines TRBV4-2 with TRBJ2-3; tentatively, D is TRBD2 (5 bases). In germline, CDR1 is LGHNA, CDR2 YNFKEQ. The V end was cut by 4 bases, the J end by 4 bases, with 18 bases between. The CDR3 contains 16 residues.

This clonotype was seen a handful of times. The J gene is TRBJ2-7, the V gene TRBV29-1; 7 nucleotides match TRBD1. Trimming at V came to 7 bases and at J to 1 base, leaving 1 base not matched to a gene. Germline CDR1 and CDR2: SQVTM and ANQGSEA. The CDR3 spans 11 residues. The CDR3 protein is CSGGQSYEQYF. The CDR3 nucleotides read TGCAGCGGGGGACAGTCCTACGAGCAGTACTTC.

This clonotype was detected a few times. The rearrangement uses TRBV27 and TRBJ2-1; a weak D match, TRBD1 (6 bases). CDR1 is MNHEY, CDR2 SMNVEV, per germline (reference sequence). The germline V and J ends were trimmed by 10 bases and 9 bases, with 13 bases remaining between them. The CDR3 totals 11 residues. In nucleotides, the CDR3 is TGTGCCACCTCGGACAGTTTTGAGCAGTTCTTC. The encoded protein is CATSDSFEQFF.

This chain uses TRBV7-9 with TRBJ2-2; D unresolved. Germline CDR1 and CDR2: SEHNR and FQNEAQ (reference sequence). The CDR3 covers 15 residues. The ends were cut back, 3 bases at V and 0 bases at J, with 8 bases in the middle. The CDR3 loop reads CASSFPVANTGELFF. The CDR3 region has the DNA TGTGCCAGCAGCTTCCCAGTCGCGAACACCGGGGAGCTGTTTTTT.

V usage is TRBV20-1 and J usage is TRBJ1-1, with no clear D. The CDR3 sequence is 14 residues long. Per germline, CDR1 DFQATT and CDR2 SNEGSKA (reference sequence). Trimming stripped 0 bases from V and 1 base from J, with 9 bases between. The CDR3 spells CSARDGFGNTEAFF. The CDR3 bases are TGCAGTGCTAGAGACGGATTCGGGAACACTGAAGCTTTCTTT.

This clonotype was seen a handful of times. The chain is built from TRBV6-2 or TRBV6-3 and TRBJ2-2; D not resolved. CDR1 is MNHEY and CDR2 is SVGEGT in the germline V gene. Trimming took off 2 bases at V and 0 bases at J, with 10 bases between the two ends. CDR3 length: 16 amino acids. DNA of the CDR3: TGTGCCAGCAGTTACGCCCGGAGAACGAACACCGGGGAGCTGTTTTTT. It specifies CASSYARRTNTGELFF.

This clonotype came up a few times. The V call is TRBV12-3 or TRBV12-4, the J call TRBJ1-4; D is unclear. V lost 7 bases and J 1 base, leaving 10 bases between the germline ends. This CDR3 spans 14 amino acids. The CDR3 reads CASTQGGTNEKLFF. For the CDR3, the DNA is TGTGCCAGCACCCAAGGAGGAACTAATGAAAAACTGTTTTTT.